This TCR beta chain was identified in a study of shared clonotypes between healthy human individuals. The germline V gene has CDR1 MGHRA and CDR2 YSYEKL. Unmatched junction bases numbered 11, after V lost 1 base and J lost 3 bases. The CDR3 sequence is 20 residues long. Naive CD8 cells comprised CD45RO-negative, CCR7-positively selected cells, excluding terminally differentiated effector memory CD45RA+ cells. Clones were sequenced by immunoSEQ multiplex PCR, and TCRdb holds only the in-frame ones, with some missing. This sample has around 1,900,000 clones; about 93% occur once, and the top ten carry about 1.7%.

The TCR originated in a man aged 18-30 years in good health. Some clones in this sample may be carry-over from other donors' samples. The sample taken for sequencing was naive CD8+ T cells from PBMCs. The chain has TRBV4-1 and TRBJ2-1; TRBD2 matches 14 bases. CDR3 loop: CASSQGPGLAGAFVYNEQFF. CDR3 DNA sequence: TGCGCCAGCAGCCAAGGACCGGGACTAGCGGGAGCATTTGTCTACAATGAGCAGTTCTTC.